This TCR beta chain was recorded in a study of T cell repertoires in cytomegalovirus infection. On the study more broadly: Recently identified HLA-C-restricted CMV epitopes were among the peptides used. Overall study results and limits: People with CMV and the relevant HLA were identified by cumulative public TCR beta family frequency. The ex vivo response showed dominance by HLA-C-restricted CMV-specific TCR beta clonotypes.

Of note for this clonotype: Its target is not known.

The germline gives CDR1 SQVTM, CDR2 ANQGSEA. CDR3 length equals 17 residues. The trim removed 2 bases at V and 0 bases at J, leaving 6 bases unmatched. TCRdb reanalysed the reads using MiXCR and keeps one entry per CDR3 protein. Seen here are 900,000 to 950,000 distinct CDR3 sequences, roughly 31% observed once, and the top ten hold 13%. V is TRBV29-1 and J is TRBJ2-6; 8 bases map to TRBD1. This clonotype originated in a human donor in good health (CMV status not recorded). Some clones in this sample may be carry-over from other donors' samples. The specimen comprised cultured CD8+ T cells from PBMCs, sampled from culture after CMV antigen stimulation. CDR3 sequence: CSVEPGTGSSGANVLTF. The DNA of the CDR3 is TGCAGCGTTGAACCCGGGACAGGAAGCTCTGGGGCCAACGTCCTGACTTTC.